This entry describes one TCR beta chain. Unmatched junction bases numbered 8, after V lost 5 bases and J lost 5 bases. The CDR3 totals 14 residues. Per germline, CDR1 MNHEY and CDR2 SMNVEV (reference sequence). It was during active infection that Seattle patients were enrolled and then longitudinally followed. This record belongs to a study of blood T cell repertoires in COVID-19. The table came from immunoSEQ multiplex PCR; TCRdb's copy has only in-frame clones and leaves some out. The data show over 200,000 clones, roughly nine tenths seen once. This rearrangement joins TRBV27 to TRBJ2-5, with TRBD1 matching over 7 bases. Sequences were obtained from peripheral blood. The receptor was isolated from a man between 60 and 75 years old with COVID-19, enrolled during active disease. The DNA for the CDR3 is TGTGCCAGCAGTCCGAGACAGGGTCGTGAGACCCAGTACTTC. This sequence encodes CASSPRQGRETQYF.